These 16 T cell receptor beta chains were sequenced from one sample in a study of T-cell memory formation after mild COVID-19. MiXCR, run by TCRdb on the 5' RACE reads, gives a single entry per CDR3 protein. Of fewer than 150,000 distinct CDR3 sequences listed, around 15% are singletons. The sequenced sample consisted of PBMCs or a T cell subset sorted from them (not recorded which). These receptors were taken from a man younger than 35 who had mild COVID-19 (a few samples of this study predate the infection). Cell type and time point are not known.

This clonotype was seen more than once but under ten times. This chain connects TRBV24-1 to TRBJ1-4; D is uncertain. CDR3 length equals 13 residues. Germline CDR1 is KGHDR and CDR2 is SFDVKD. Trimming pared 5 bases from V and 5 bases from J, leaving 8 bases between. In nucleotides, the CDR3 is TGTGCCACCAGTGGCGGCTCAAATGAAAAACTGTTTTTT. Translated: CATSGGSNEKLFF.

The chain couples TRBV20-1 to TRBJ1-2, with a possible D match to TRBD1 (6 bases). Trimming left V 4 bases short and J 5 bases short, with 14 bases between. Looked up from germline, CDR1 is DFQATT and CDR2 is SNEGSKA (reference sequence). This CDR3 is built from 13 residues. The CDR3 region is CSATRGGLYGYTF. The DNA of the CDR3 is TGCAGTGCTACGAGAGGGGGATTATATGGCTACACCTTC.

V and J are TRBV9 and TRBJ1-3, with a tentative D call TRBD1 (6 bases). In germline, CDR1 is SGDLS, CDR2 YYNGEE. V was trimmed by 5 bases and J by 4 bases, leaving 16 bases between them. CDR3 length: 15 residues. The CDR3 spells CASSRGGASGNTIYF. CDR3 sequence (DNA): TGTGCCAGCAGTCGCGGGGGGGCTAGCGGAAACACCATATATTTT. The complete variable domain, with remaining parts taken from reference TRBV9 and TRBJ1-3, reads DSGVTQTPKHLITATGQRVTLRCSPRSGDLSVYWYQQSLDQGLQFLIQYYNGEERAKGNILERFSAQQFPDLHSELNLSSLELGDSALYFCASSRGGASGNTIYFGEGSWLTVV.

The table lists this clonotype with many counts. V gene TRBV7-2 combines with J gene TRBJ2-7; 12 bases map to TRBD1. Trimming cost V 3 bases and J 4 bases; bases outside gene matches: 1. This CDR3 region has 14 residues. Germline values: CDR1 SGHTA, CDR2 FQGNSA. CDR3 DNA: TGTGCCAGCAGCTTGGGACAGGGGGCATACGAGCAGTACGTC. It translates to CASSLGQGAYEQYV.

CDR3 bases: TGTGCCCTGACCAGACTAGCGGGGGGCACAGATACGCAGTATTTT. This translates into CALTRLAGGTDTQYF. The chain combines TRBV12-3 or TRBV12-4 with TRBJ2-3, with TRBD2 matching over 12 bases. CDR3 length equals 15 residues. J gave up 1 base and V 11 bases, and 7 bases lay outside the gene matches.

This clonotype was picked up a small number of times. The rearrangement uses TRBV9 and TRBJ2-3; the D is unclear. The CDR3 runs 13 residues. V lost 3 bases to trimming and J lost 3 bases, with 8 bases between them. Germline lookup yields CDR1 SGDLS and CDR2 YYNGEE. The CDR3 bases are TGTGCCAGCAGCGCCGCACGTACAGATACGCAGTATTTT. Translation gives CASSAARTDTQYF.

The V and J genes are TRBV5-4 and TRBJ1-1; D is possibly TRBD1 (6 bases). The CDR3 is 14 amino acids. The V gene's germline CDR1 is SGHNT and CDR2 YYREEE (reference sequence). V was clipped by 9 bases and J by 4 bases, with 19 bases between them. For the CDR3, the DNA is TGTGCCACCGGCGGGCAGGGGTCGGTCACTGAAGCTTTCTTT. Its protein is CATGGQGSVTEAFF.

This clonotype was seen more than once but under ten times. This chain links TRBV7-9 with TRBJ1-4, with D hard to call. Germline assignment: CDR1 SEHNR and CDR2 FQNEAQ (reference sequence). V dropped 5 bases and J dropped 8 bases, with 6 bases sitting between them. This CDR3 region has 11 residues. The chain's CDR3 is CASSPSEKLFF. As DNA, the CDR3 is TGTGCCAGCAGCCCATCGGAAAAACTGTTTTTT.

The rearrangement joins TRBV6-5 to TRBJ2-3, with 9 bases fitting TRBD2. The CDR3 runs 15 residues. V trimming: 0 bases; J trimming: 7 bases; junction bases outside the gene matches: 5. Germline V gene lookup returns CDR1 MNHEY and CDR2 SVGAGI. CDR3 region: CASSYSSGGSYTQYF. The CDR3 nucleotides are TGTGCCAGCAGTTACTCCAGCGGGGGGTCCTATACGCAGTATTTT.

V and J are TRBV18 and TRBJ1-1; no clear D. V gave up 3 bases and J gave up 4 bases, with 9 bases separating them. From germline, CDR1 is KGHSH and CDR2 LQKENI. The CDR3 totals 13 residues. The CDR3 region has the DNA TGTGCCAGCTCACCCGAAAAAAGCACTGAAGCTTTCTTT. This gives the protein CASSPEKSTEAFF.

This clonotype was detected ten times or more. The chain joins TRBV20-1 to TRBJ2-1; D is ambiguous. Germline V gene lookup returns CDR1 DFQATT and CDR2 SNEGSKA (reference sequence). The CDR3 has 14 residues. The germline V and J ends were trimmed by 6 bases and 10 bases, with 22 bases remaining between them. The CDR3 bases are TGCAGTGCCGCCTCGGTGGAGTGGGCCTTCGAGCAGTTCTTC. The encoded protein is CSAASVEWAFEQFF.

The chain carries TRBV18 and TRBJ2-1; 7 bases fit TRBD1. With 5 bases clipped from V and 9 bases from J, the junction kept 7 bases outside the gene matches. This CDR3 region has 13 residues. From germline, CDR1 is KGHSH and CDR2 LQKENI. For the CDR3, the DNA is TGTGCCAGCTCAGTACGGGACAGCCTTGAGCAGTTCTTC. Translation gives CASSVRDSLEQFF.

This chain joins TRBV6-2 or TRBV6-3 and TRBJ2-6; the D is unclear. The CDR3 is 15 amino acids. V lost 0 bases, J lost 4 bases, and 7 bases lay in between. CDR1 MNHEY and CDR2 SVGEGT come from the germline V gene. The CDR3: CASSYSQSGANVLTF. DNA for the CDR3: TGTGCCAGCAGTTACTCTCAGTCAGGGGCCAACGTCCTGACTTTC.

This clonotype was observed a few times. The rearrangement uses TRBV6-1 and TRBJ2-7; D is uncertain. V was shortened by 0 bases and J by 3 bases, with 3 bases between the two germline ends. The CDR3 spans 12 residues. Germline-derived CDR1 and CDR2 are MNHNS and SASEGT. This CDR3 is CASSEAVYEQYV. The CDR3 coding sequence is TGTGCCAGCAGTGAAGCGGTCTACGAGCAGTACGTC.

The chain couples TRBV5-1 to TRBJ2-2, with 8 bases fitting TRBD2. The germline CDR1 and CDR2 sequences are SGHRS and YFSETQ. This CDR3 comprises 16 residues. The V gene end was trimmed by 4 bases and the J gene end by 6 bases; junction bases not matched to a gene: 11. The CDR3 DNA reads TGCGCCAGCAGCCCAGCGGGGGCCGGCGTAGCCGGGGAGCTGTTTTTT. Translated, it gives CASSPAGAGVAGELFF. The full variable domain, its missing parts supplied by reference TRBV5-1 and TRBJ2-2, is KAGVTQTPRYLIKTRGQQVTLSCSPISGHRSVSWYQQTPGQGLQFLFEYFSETQRNKGNFPGRFSGRQFSNSRSEMNVSTLELGDSALYLCASSPAGAGVAGELFFGEGSRLTVL.

This clonotype was found a few times. V usage is TRBV5-1 and J usage is TRBJ2-3; no reliable D call. This CDR3 comprises 12 residues. V lost 0 bases and J lost 5, with 4 bases in between. Per germline, CDR1 SGHRS and CDR2 YFSETQ. The CDR3 spells CASSLGLDTQYF. The CDR3 DNA sequence: TGCGCCAGCAGCTTGGGGCTAGATACGCAGTATTTT.